The entry below gives a single T cell receptor beta chain sequence along with its context. The sample originates from a study of T-cell memory formation after mild COVID-19. MiXCR was run by TCRdb on the 5' RACE reads, yielding one entry per CDR3 protein. The sample has roughly 45,000 distinct CDR3 sequences; 25% to 35% are singletons. The V and J ends lost 3 bases and 3 bases respectively, with 12 bases between them. The CDR3 totals 15 residues. The V gene's germline CDR1 is MGHRA and CDR2 YSYEKL. The genes are TRBV4-1 and TRBJ1-5, with a tentative D call TRBD1 (5 bases). This receptor was obtained from a man between 18 and 29 years old who had mild COVID-19 (a few samples of this study predate the infection). Cell type and time point are not known. Sequencing input: PBMCs or a T cell subset sorted from them (not recorded which). The CDR3: CASSQGRQNNQPQHF. CDR3 sequence (DNA): TGCGCCAGCAGCCAGGGTAGACAGAACAATCAGCCCCAGCATTTT.